The 11 T cell receptor beta chains listed next were all sequenced from one sample in a study of T-cell memory formation after mild COVID-19 (dated by TCRdb to the early 2020s). The library was built by means of 5' RACE. The instrument given in TCRdb is Illumina NovaSeq 6000. TCRdb reprocessed the public reads (quality trimming at Q25 with fastp, clone calling with MiXCR) and kept in-frame beta chains. Merged by CDR3 protein, the rows form single entries marked with the most common genes and DNA. The sample table contains hundreds of thousands of distinct CDR3 sequences; only one count was recorded for 20% to 25% of them. Under 8.5% of the sample is taken by the ten largest. Sequencing used PBMCs or a T cell subset sorted from them (not recorded which). The receptors originated from an adult woman who had mild COVID-19 (a few samples of this study predate the infection). The sample titles of this study are shuffled in the database, so cell type and time point are left out; the donor was told from shared clones.

This chain uses TRBV2 with TRBJ2-7; no clear D. With 3 bases removed from V and 1 base from J, the gap between germline ends came to 4 bases. This CDR3 comprises 12 residues. Germline lookup yields CDR1 SNHLY and CDR2 FYNNEI. The CDR3 spells CASSDTSYEQYF. CDR3 in DNA: TGTGCCAGCAGTGATACATCCTACGAGCAGTACTTC.

A few counts support this clonotype. The V and J genes are TRBV7-9 and TRBJ2-1, with D maybe TRBD1 (6 bases). V gave up 4 bases and J gave up 6 bases, with 16 bases separating them. CDR3 length: 15 residues. The germline gives CDR1 SEHNR, CDR2 FQNEAQ (reference sequence). The CDR3 region is CASSYPGAPSNEQFF. DNA of the CDR3: TGTGCCAGCAGCTACCCAGGGGCCCCGTCCAATGAGCAGTTCTTC.

This clonotype appeared a few times. V usage is TRBV24-1 and J usage is TRBJ1-1; weak D call: TRBD1 (6 bases). With 3 bases removed from V and 2 bases from J, the gap between germline ends came to 12 bases. CDR3 length: 15 amino acids. CDR1 is KGHDR, CDR2 SFDVKD, per germline. The CDR3 loop reads CATSDPGQPNTEAFF. The CDR3 coding sequence is TGTGCCACCAGTGATCCCGGACAGCCAAACACTGAAGCTTTCTTT.

The table lists this clonotype with a count of one. The V and J genes are TRBV20-1 and TRBJ2-7, with TRBD1 matching 8 bases. The CDR3 spans 15 residues. V shed 6 bases and J 6 bases; nucleotides not matched to a gene: 16. CDR1 and CDR2 from the germline V gene are DFQATT and SNEGSKA (reference sequence). Here the CDR3 reads CSARRATGEKGEQYF. In nucleotides, the CDR3 is TGCAGTGCGAGGAGGGCGACAGGGGAAAAGGGCGAGCAGTACTTC.

This clonotype came up a few times. The chain couples TRBV11-1 to TRBJ1-6; perhaps TRBD1 as D (5 bases). Germline loops: CDR1 SGHAT, CDR2 FQDESV (reference sequence). Trimming took off 6 bases at V and 7 bases at J, with 16 bases between the two ends. This CDR3 is 15 amino acids long. CDR3 sequence (DNA): TGTGCCAGCAGTCCGACAGCTTCCGGGAATTCACCCCTCCACTTT. Amino acid sequence: CASSPTASGNSPLHF.

This clonotype came up a few times. The rearrangement joins TRBV2 to TRBJ2-1, with D possibly being TRBD2 (6 bases). There are 16 residues in the CDR3. Trimming removed 3 bases from V and 12 bases from J, with 24 bases in between. CDR1 SNHLY and CDR2 FYNNEI come from the germline V gene. The DNA of the CDR3 is TGTGCCAGCAGTGACCGACTAGGGCGGGGAGGATTTGGGCAGTTCTTC. Its translation: CASSDRLGRGGFGQFF.

The chain employs TRBV19 and TRBJ1-6; no clear D gene. The CDR3 totals 14 residues. Germline V gene data show CDR1 as LNHDA and CDR2 as SQIVND (reference sequence). V was trimmed by 6 bases and J by 5 bases, leaving 11 bases between them. The chain's CDR3 is CASRIGRDNSPLHF. CDR3 sequence (DNA): TGTGCCAGTAGAATCGGGAGAGATAATTCACCCCTCCACTTT.

The chain links TRBV29-1 to TRBJ2-3, with 12 bases identical to TRBD2. The germline V gene has CDR1 SQVTM and CDR2 ANQGSEA. This CDR3 contains 14 residues. After removal of 6 bases from V and 3 bases from J, the junction contained 4 bases not matched to a gene. CDR3 bases: TGCAGCGTCCTACTAGCGGGAGGAACAGATACGCAGTATTTT. This codes for CSVLLAGGTDTQYF.

The genes are TRBV5-1 and TRBJ2-1; maybe TRBD1 (5 bases). This CDR3 has 15 residues. Trimming took 0 bases from V and 8 from J, leaving 15 bases between them. CDR1 SGHRS and CDR2 YFSETQ come from the germline V gene. CDR3 region: CASSLDEGVLDEQFF. DNA of the CDR3: TGCGCCAGCAGCTTGGACGAAGGGGTCTTGGATGAGCAGTTCTTC.

This clonotype has more than one count but fewer than ten. The chain recombines TRBV28 with TRBJ1-5; TRBD1 matches 7 bases. The V segment lost 3 bases and the J segment 0 bases; nucleotides outside the gene matches: 5. The germline V gene encodes CDR1 MDHEN and CDR2 SYDVKM. The CDR3 has 16 amino acids. CDR3 sequence reads: CASSLSGQLSNQPQHF. DNA of the CDR3: TGTGCCAGCAGTTTGTCGGGACAGCTTAGCAATCAGCCCCAGCATTTT.

This clonotype was recorded a few times. The chain links TRBV20-1 to TRBJ1-2; no clear D. V was cut by 0 bases and J by 2 bases, with 13 bases left in between. The CDR3 consists of 15 residues. The V gene's germline CDR1 is DFQATT and CDR2 SNEGSKA (reference sequence). The CDR3 spells CSARDHARRNYGYTF. CDR3 DNA sequence: TGCAGTGCTAGAGATCATGCCAGGAGGAACTATGGCTACACCTTC.